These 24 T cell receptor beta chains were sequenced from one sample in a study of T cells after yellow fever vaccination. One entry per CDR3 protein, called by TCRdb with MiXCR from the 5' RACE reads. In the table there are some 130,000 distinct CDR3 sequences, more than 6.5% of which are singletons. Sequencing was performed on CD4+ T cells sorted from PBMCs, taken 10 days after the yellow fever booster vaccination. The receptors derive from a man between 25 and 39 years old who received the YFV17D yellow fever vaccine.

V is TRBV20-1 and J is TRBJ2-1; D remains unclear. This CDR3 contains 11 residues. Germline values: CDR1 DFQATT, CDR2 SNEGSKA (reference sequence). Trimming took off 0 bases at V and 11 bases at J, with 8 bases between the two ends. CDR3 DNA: TGCAGTGCTAGAGACCCCCCCCAGCAGTTCTTC. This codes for CSARDPPQQFF.

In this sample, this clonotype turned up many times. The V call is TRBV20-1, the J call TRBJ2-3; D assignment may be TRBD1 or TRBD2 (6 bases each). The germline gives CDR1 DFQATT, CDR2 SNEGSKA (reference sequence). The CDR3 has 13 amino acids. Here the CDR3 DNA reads TGCAGCGCAAAGGGGGGTCGCACAGATACGCAGTATTTT. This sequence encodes CSAKGGRTDTQYF.

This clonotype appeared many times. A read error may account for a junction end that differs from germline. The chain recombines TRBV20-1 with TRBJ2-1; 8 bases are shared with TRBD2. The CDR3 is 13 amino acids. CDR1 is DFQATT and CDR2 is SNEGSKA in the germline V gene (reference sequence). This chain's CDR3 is CSAPQGSGTWHRF. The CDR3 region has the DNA TGCAGTGCTCCCCAGGGTAGCGGGACGTGGCACCGCTTC.

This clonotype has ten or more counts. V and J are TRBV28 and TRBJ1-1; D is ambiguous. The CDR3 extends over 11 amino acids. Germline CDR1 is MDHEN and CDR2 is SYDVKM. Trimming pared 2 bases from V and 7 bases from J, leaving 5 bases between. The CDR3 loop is CASSLNGEAFF. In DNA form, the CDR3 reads TGTGCCAGCAGTTTAAACGGTGAAGCTTTCTTT.

Here the CDR3 DNA reads TGCGCCAGCAGCTTGGAATGGGCGGGACAGGGGAATGAGCAGTTCTTC. This gives the protein CASSLEWAGQGNEQFF. J is TRBJ2-1 and V is TRBV5-1; 10 bases line up with TRBD1. Germline V CDR1 and CDR2: SGHRS, YFSETQ. J gave up 7 bases and V 0 bases, and 7 bases lay outside the gene matches. This CDR3 comprises 16 residues.

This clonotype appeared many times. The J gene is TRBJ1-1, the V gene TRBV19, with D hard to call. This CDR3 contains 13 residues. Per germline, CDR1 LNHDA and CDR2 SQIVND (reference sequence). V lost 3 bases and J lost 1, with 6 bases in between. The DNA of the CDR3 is TGTGCCAGTAGTATTCTATGGAACACTGAAGCTTTCTTT. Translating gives CASSILWNTEAFF.

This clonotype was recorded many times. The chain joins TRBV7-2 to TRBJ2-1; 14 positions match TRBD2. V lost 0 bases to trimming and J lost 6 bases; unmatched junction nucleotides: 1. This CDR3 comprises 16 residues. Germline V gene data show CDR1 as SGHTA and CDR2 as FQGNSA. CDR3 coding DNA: TGTGCCAGCAGCTTAGCCGGGACTAGCGGGAGCAATGAGCAGTTCTTC. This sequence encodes CASSLAGTSGSNEQFF.

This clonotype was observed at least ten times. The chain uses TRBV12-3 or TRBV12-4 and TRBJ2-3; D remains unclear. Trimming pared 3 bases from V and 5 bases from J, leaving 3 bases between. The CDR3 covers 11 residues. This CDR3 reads CASSFRDTQYF. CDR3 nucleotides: TGTGCCAGCAGTTTTAGAGATACGCAGTATTTT.

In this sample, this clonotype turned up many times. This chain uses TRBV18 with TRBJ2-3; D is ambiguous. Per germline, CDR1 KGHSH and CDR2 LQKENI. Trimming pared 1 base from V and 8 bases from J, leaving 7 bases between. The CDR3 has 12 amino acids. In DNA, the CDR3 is TGTGCCAGCTCACCACAGTCACCTACGCAGTATTTT. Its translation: CASSPQSPTQYF.

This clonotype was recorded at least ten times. CDR3: CASSLFHGKKEKLFF. The CDR3 nucleotides read TGTGCCAGCAGCTTATTTCACGGGAAGAAGGAAAAACTGTTTTTT. The rearrangement joins TRBV7-2 to TRBJ1-4; D gene ambiguous. The V and J ends lost 2 bases and 8 bases respectively, with 15 bases between them. This CDR3 has 15 amino acids. The germline V gene encodes CDR1 SGHTA and CDR2 FQGNSA. The full variable domain, in which reference TRBV7-2 and TRBJ1-4 provide the parts outside the CDR3, is GAGVSQSPSNKVTEKGKDVELRCDPISGHTALYWYRQSLGQGLEFLIYFQGNSAPDKSGLPSDRFSAERTGGSVSTLTIQRTQQEDSAVYLCASSLFHGKKEKLFFGSGTQLSVL.

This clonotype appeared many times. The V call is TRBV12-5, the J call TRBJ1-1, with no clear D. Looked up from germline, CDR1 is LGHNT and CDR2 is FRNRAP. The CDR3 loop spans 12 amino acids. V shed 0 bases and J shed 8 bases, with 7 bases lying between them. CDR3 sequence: CASGLVPREAFF. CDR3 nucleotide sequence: TGTGCTAGTGGTTTGGTACCCCGAGAAGCTTTCTTT.

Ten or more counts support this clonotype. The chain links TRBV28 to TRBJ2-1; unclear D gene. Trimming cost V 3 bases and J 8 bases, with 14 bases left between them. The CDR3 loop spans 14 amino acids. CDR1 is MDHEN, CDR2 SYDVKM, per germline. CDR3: CASSLAYLVYEQFF. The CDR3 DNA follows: TGTGCCAGCAGTTTGGCCTACCTCGTCTATGAGCAGTTCTTC.

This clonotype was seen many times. Here the CDR3 DNA reads TGTGCCAGCAGCACCCGGGACGGGACCTACGAGCAGTACTTC. Its protein product is CASSTRDGTYEQYF. V usage is TRBV7-8 and J usage is TRBJ2-7; tentatively, D is TRBD1 or TRBD2 (5 bases each). V lost 5 bases to trimming and J lost 2 bases, with 13 bases between them. There are 14 residues in the CDR3. Per germline, CDR1 SGHVS and CDR2 FQNEAQ.

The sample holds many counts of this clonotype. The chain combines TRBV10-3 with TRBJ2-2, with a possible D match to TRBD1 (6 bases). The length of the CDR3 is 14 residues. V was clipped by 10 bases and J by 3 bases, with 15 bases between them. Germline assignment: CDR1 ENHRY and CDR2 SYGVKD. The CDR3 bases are TGTGCCACAGCGACAGGAGCTGACACCGGGGAGCTGTTTTTT. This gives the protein CATATGADTGELFF.

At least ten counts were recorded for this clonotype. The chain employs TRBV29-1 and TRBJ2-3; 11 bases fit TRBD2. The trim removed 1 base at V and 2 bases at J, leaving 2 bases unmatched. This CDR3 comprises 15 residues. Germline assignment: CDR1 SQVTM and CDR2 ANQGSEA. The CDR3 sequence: CSVEGLAGFTDTQYF. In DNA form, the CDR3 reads TGCAGCGTTGAAGGACTAGCGGGGTTCACAGATACGCAGTATTTT.

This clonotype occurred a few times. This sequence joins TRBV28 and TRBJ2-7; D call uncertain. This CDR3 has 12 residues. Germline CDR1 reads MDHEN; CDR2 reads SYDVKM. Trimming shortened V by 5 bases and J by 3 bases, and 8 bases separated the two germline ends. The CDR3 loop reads CASSPLRYEQYF. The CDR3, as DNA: TGTGCCAGCAGTCCGCTTCGCTACGAGCAGTACTTC.

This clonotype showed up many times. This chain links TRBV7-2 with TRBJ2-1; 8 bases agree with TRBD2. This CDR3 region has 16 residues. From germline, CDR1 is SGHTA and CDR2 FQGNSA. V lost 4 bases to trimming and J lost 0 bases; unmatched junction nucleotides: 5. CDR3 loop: CASSYRGGYSYNEQFF. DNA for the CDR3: TGTGCCAGCAGCTACCGCGGGGGGTACTCCTACAATGAGCAGTTCTTC.

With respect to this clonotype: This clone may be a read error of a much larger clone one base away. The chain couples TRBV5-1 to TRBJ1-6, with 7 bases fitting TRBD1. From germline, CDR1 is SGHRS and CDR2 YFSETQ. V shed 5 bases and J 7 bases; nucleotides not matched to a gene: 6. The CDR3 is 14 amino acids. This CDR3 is CASRVTGVNSPLHF. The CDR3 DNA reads TGCGCCAGCAGAGTTACAGGGGTGAATTCACCCCTCCACTTT. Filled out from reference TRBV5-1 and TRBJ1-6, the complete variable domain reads KAGVTQTPRYLIKTRGQQVTLSCSPISGHRSVSWYQQTPGQGLQFLFEYFSETQRNKGNFPGRFSGRQFSNSRSEMNVSTLELGDSALYLCASRVTGVNSPLHFGNGTRLTVT.

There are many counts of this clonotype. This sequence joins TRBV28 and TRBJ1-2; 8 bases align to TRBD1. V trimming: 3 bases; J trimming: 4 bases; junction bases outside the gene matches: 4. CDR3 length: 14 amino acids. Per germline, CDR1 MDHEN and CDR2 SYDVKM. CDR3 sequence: CASSLFDRGYGYTF. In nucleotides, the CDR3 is TGTGCCAGCAGTTTGTTTGACAGGGGCTATGGCTACACCTTC.

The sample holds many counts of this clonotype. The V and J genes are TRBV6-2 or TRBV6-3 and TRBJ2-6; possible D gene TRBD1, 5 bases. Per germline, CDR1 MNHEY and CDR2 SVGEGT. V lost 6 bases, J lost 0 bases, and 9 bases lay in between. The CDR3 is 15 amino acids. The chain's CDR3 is CASSRQFSGANVLTF. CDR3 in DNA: TGTGCCAGCAGCAGACAGTTCTCTGGGGCCAACGTCCTGACTTTC.

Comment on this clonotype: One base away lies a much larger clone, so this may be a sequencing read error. The CDR3 DNA follows: TGCGCCAGCAGCTTGGCCGGTTACGGGGAGCTGTTTTTT. Protein: CASSLAGYGELFF. The chain carries TRBV5-1 and TRBJ2-2; D not resolved. CDR3 size: 13 residues. CDR1 and CDR2 (germline): SGHRS, YFSETQ. V lost 0 bases to trimming and J lost 7 bases, with 7 bases between them.

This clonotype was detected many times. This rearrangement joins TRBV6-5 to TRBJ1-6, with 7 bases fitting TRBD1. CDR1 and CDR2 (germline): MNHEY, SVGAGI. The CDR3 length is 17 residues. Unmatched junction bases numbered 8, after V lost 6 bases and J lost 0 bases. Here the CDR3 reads CASSLTGFNSYNSPLHF. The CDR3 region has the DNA TGTGCCAGCAGCCTGACAGGGTTCAACTCCTATAATTCACCCCTCCACTTT.

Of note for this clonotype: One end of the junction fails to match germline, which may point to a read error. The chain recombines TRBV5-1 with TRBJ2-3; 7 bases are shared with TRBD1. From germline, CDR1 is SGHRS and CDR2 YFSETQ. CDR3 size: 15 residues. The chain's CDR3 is CASSALTGRTDKQYF. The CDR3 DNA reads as TGCGCCAGCAGCGCGCTGACAGGGCGCACAGATAAGCAGTATTTT.

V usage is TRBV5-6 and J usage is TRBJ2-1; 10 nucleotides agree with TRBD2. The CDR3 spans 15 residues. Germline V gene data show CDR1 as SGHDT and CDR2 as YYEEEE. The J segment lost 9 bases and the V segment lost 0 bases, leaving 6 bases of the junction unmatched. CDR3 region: CASSLASGREGEQFF. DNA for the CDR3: TGTGCCAGCAGCTTGGCCAGCGGGAGGGAGGGTGAGCAGTTCTTC.